The text below deals with one TCR beta chain. Its antigen is not known. This sample was taken from a study of OX40 agonist ivuxolimab in advanced cancers. Study information: Eligibility admitted prior anti-PD-1, anti-PD-L1 or anti-CTLA-4 therapy; 40% had some. Study-level results: CD4+ T cells averaged fewer expanded clones than CD8+ T cells.

Assay used: immunoSEQ multiplex PCR; TCRdb lists only in-frame clones, some missing. The table includes about 77,000 clones, 87% detected once. Baseline was the first blood sampling point, followed by cycle 4 day 1 and cycle 7 day 1. The sample consisted of CD4+ or CD8+ T cells sorted from blood, taken in a trial of the OX40 agonist ivuxolimab. This receptor was identified in an adult with an advanced solid tumor such as melanoma, head and neck, liver or kidney cancer.

The CDR3 DNA reads TGCGCCAGCAGTCAATCGGTCAAGGGAGCCTGGCAACTCTCGAACACCGGGGAGCTGTTTTTT. Translation gives CASSQSVKGAWQLSNTGELFF. The chain recombines TRBV23-1 with TRBJ2-2, with TRBD2 as a possible D gene (5 bases). TRBV23-1 is identified as an open reading frame with a role that is uncertain. V was shortened by 0 bases and J by 0 bases, with 23 bases between the two germline ends. CDR3 size: 21 residues.